These T cell receptor beta chains were read from a single sample in a study of T cell repertoires in cytomegalovirus infection. Their recognized antigens are unknown. TCRdb reprocessed the reads with MiXCR, giving one entry per CDR3 protein. This table has nearly 700,000 distinct CDR3 sequences, about 33% appearing once. Sequences were derived from cultured PBMCs, sampled from culture after CMV antigen stimulation. The origin of the receptors is a human donor in good health (CMV status not recorded). Some clones in this sample may be carry-over from other donors' samples. Both conserved end residues are part of each CDR3. Fields, in order: clone size, D gene, J gene, V gene, CDR3 DNA, CDR3 protein. A D gene is named only where the DNA matches it firmly. Size values are once, few and many counts, or a class for expanded clones, and some rows have none.

>few|.|TRBJ2-3|TRBV20-1
TGCAGTGCTAGTGATGATGTGTTGGGGGTTAGCACAGATACGCAGTATTTT
CSASDDVLGVSTDTQYF
>few|.|TRBJ1-1|TRBV5-1
TGCGCCAGCAGCTGGGGACCGTTCACTGAAGCTTTCTTT
CASSWGPFTEAFF
>few|.|TRBJ2-3|TRBV7-2
TGTGCCAGCAGCTTAGCTGAAGCGGCAGATACGCAGTATTTT
CASSLAEAADTQYF
>many|TRBD2|TRBJ2-1|TRBV6-1
TGTGCCAGCAGTGCCCACGGGACCGGGCTAGCGGGAGGTGTTGAGCAGTTCTTC
CASSAHGTGLAGGVEQFF
>few|.|TRBJ2-5|TRBV6-1
TGTGCCAGCCGTAGGACGGAGTTACAAGAGACCCAGTACTTC
CASRRTELQETQYF
>many|.|TRBJ1-3|TRBV7-2
TGTGCCAGCCGGGACTCTGGAAACACCATATATTTT
CASRDSGNTIYF
>many|.|TRBJ1-1|TRBV7-2
TGTGCCAGCAGAGGCAGGCCAGGCAACACTGAAGCTTTCTTT
CASRGRPGNTEAFF
>few|.|TRBJ2-1|TRBV6-1
TGTGCCAGCACCCAGCTAGGGTACGATGAGCAGTTCTTC
CASTQLGYDEQFF
>few|.|TRBJ2-7|TRBV7-9
TGTGCCAGCAGCACCACCTTGGGGTGGATCTCCTACGAGCAGTACTTC
CASSTTLGWISYEQYF
>many|TRBD2|TRBJ2-5|TRBV7-2
TGTGCCAGCAGTTTAGCGGGTAAAGAGACCCAGTACTTC
CASSLAGKETQYF
>few|.|TRBJ2-5|TRBV7-7
TGTGCCAGCAGCTTAAATCCGGGGCCCCAAGAGACCCAGTACTTC
CASSLNPGPQETQYF
>.|TRBD1|TRBJ1-5|TRBV20-1
TGCAGTGCCCCGGACAGGGGGAATCAGCCCCAGCATTTT
CSAPDRGNQPQHF
>many|TRBD1|TRBJ2-4|TRBV10-2
TGCGCCAGCAGTGGGACAGGGGTAGCCAAAAACATTCAGTACTTC
CASSGTGVAKNIQYF
>.|.|TRBJ2-3|TRBV6-6
TGTGCCAGCAGTGATCCGGGACTTTACACAGATACGCAGTATTTT
CASSDPGLYTDTQYF
>few|.|TRBJ2-5|TRBV19
TGTGCCAGTAGTATCGGGCTTCTAGAGACCCAGTACTTC
CASSIGLLETQYF
>few|.|TRBJ1-1|TRBV12-3/TRBV12-4
TGTGCCAGCAGCCAACTTAGGGTTAAAGCTTTCTTT
CASSQLRVKAFF
>few|.|TRBJ2-7|TRBV5-1
TGCGCCAGCAGCTTGTTGCGGGTCTACGAGCAGTACTTC
CASSLLRVYEQYF